Following are 28 T cell receptor beta chains from one sample sequenced in a study of blood T cell repertoires in COVID-19. Sequencing was performed with immunoSEQ multiplex PCR; in TCRdb, only in-frame clones are kept and a portion is missing. Found here are 85,000 to 110,000 clones, roughly 87% of them singletons; the top ten hold approximately 3%. The sequenced sample was peripheral blood. These receptor sequences come from a man aged 50-60 years in a cohort sampled during active COVID-19.

The chain links TRBV5-1 to TRBJ2-5, with 7 bases aligning to TRBD1. Looked up from germline, CDR1 is SGHRS and CDR2 is YFSETQ. This CDR3 has 15 residues. V shed 3 bases, J shed 1 base, and the junction held 6 bases outside the gene matches. Here the CDR3 DNA reads TGCGCCAGCAGCTCCAACCGGGACAGCCAAGAGACCCAGTACTTC. Translating it yields CASSSNRDSQETQYF.

V usage is TRBV28 and J usage is TRBJ2-1; tentative D call: TRBD2 (6 bases). The CDR3 is 15 amino acids. The ends were cut back, 1 base at V and 2 bases at J, with 9 bases in the middle. Germline lookup yields CDR1 MDHEN and CDR2 SYDVKM. The CDR3 nucleotides are TGTGCCAGCAGTTTATTGCGGGACGCCTACAATGAGCAGTTCTTC. Its protein product is CASSLLRDAYNEQFF.

The V call is TRBV11-2, the J call TRBJ2-7; no firm D call. In germline, CDR1 is SGHAT, CDR2 FQNNGV. The ends were cut back, 6 bases at V and 3 bases at J, with 18 bases in the middle. The CDR3 consists of 15 residues. The CDR3 DNA follows: TGTGCCAGCAGATTGCGTGTGCAGGCTCACTACGAGCAGTACTTC. Translation gives CASRLRVQAHYEQYF.

The rearrangement uses TRBV5-1 and TRBJ2-3; D is unresolved. The CDR3 runs to 14 residues. From germline, CDR1 is SGHRS and CDR2 YFSETQ. The ends were cut back, 5 bases at V and 2 bases at J, with 12 bases in the middle. CDR3 residues: CASRNSRLTDTQYF. For the CDR3, the DNA is TGCGCCAGCAGGAACTCCAGACTCACAGATACGCAGTATTTT.

The chain has TRBV13 and TRBJ2-5; D remains unclear. The V end was cut by 1 base, the J end by 2 bases, with 8 bases between. This CDR3 region has 14 residues. CDR1 and CDR2 (germline): PRHDT, FYEKMQ (reference sequence). CDR3 loop: CASSLVSLQETQYF. CDR3 in DNA: TGTGCCAGCAGCTTAGTCAGTTTACAAGAGACCCAGTACTTC.

The V call is TRBV18, the J call TRBJ2-5, with a tentative D call TRBD1 (5 bases). CDR3 length: 15 residues. The germline gives CDR1 KGHSH, CDR2 LQKENI. Trimming cost V 3 bases and J 1 base, with 12 bases left between them. The CDR3 DNA reads as TGTGCCAGCTCACCGCAACAAGACAGCCAAGAGACCCAGTACTTC. This gives the protein CASSPQQDSQETQYF. The full variable domain, its missing parts supplied by reference TRBV18 and TRBJ2-5, is NAGVMQNPRHLVRRRGQEARLRCSPMKGHSHVYWYRQLPEEGLKFMVYLQKENIIDESGMPKERFSAEFPKEGPSILRIQQVVRGDSAAYFCASSPQQDSQETQYFGPGTRLLVL.

V is TRBV23-1 and J is TRBJ1-1; D call uncertain. TRBV23-1 falls under the ORF class, with uncertain function. This CDR3 is 17 amino acids long. V was clipped by 0 bases and J by 1 base, with 15 bases between them. The CDR3 sequence is CASSQSKDPTGNTEAFF. As DNA, the CDR3 is TGCGCCAGCAGTCAATCCAAAGACCCGACGGGGAACACTGAAGCTTTCTTT.

The chain couples TRBV5-1 to TRBJ1-1; tentative D call: TRBD1 (5 bases). This CDR3 has 14 amino acids. V lost 2 bases to trimming and J lost 0 bases, with 8 bases between them. CDR1 and CDR2 from the germline V gene are SGHRS and YFSETQ. The CDR3 nucleotides are TGCGCCAGCAGCTTCGGGGGTTTGAACACTGAAGCTTTCTTT. Translation gives CASSFGGLNTEAFF.

This sequence joins TRBV6-6 and TRBJ1-6; D may be TRBD1 (5 bases). Trimming took off 3 bases at V and 13 bases at J, with 7 bases between the two ends. The CDR3 has 11 residues. CDR1 MNHNY and CDR2 SVGAGI come from the germline V gene (reference sequence). CDR3 region: CASSYQGPLHF. The CDR3 DNA sequence: TGTGCCAGCAGTTATCAGGGTCCCCTCCACTTT.

This clone was detected once. J is TRBJ2-7 and V is TRBV19, with 7 bases fitting TRBD1. CDR3 length: 16 residues. After removal of 0 bases from V and 6 bases from J, the junction contained 11 bases not matched to a gene. Germline values: CDR1 LNHDA, CDR2 SQIVND (reference sequence). As DNA, the CDR3 is TGTGCCAGTAGTATAGATCAGAGCACAGGGGTGCGCGAGCAGTACTTC. Its protein is CASSIDQSTGVREQYF.

The CDR3 sequence is CAISELGAGGTQYF. CDR3 nucleotide sequence: TGTGCCATCAGTGAGTTGGGAGCGGGCGGTACGCAGTATTTT. V and J are TRBV10-3 and TRBJ2-3; weak D call: TRBD2 (6 bases). Germline-derived CDR1 and CDR2 are ENHRY and SYGVKD. This CDR3 spans 14 amino acids. V was shortened by 1 base and J by 8 bases, with 13 bases between the two germline ends.

The rearrangement uses TRBV28 and TRBJ1-5, with D possibly being TRBD1 (5 bases). V lost 7 bases and J 1 base, leaving 23 bases between the germline ends. Germline assignment: CDR1 MDHEN and CDR2 SYDVKM. The CDR3 is 18 amino acids. CDR3 protein: CASIQGGFFTGSNQPQHF. Written as DNA, the CDR3 is TGTGCCAGCATCCAGGGTGGTTTCTTCACTGGGAGCAATCAGCCCCAGCATTTT.

The V call is TRBV7-2, the J call TRBJ2-5, with TRBD2 identical over 11 bases. V gave up 3 bases and J gave up 5 bases; unmatched junction bases: 5. CDR3 length equals 15 residues. Germline V gives CDR1 SGHTA, CDR2 FQGNSA. The CDR3 coding sequence is TGTGCCAGCAGCTTTTACACTAGCGGGGGTGAGACCCAGTACTTC. It translates to CASSFYTSGGETQYF.

This clone was seen repeatedly, ten times or more. The V and J genes are TRBV7-6 and TRBJ1-3; D gene ambiguous. The germline gives CDR1 SGHVS, CDR2 FNYEAQ. Trimming took off 4 bases at V and 0 bases at J, with 10 bases between the two ends. This CDR3 comprises 15 residues. CDR3 amino acids: CASSSDGNSGNTIYF. CDR3 DNA sequence: TGTGCCAGCAGCTCCGACGGGAACTCTGGAAACACCATATATTTT. The complete variable domain, with remaining parts taken from reference TRBV7-6 and TRBJ1-3, reads GAGVSQSPRYKVTKRGQDVALRCDPISGHVSLYWYRQALGQGPEFLTYFNYEAQQDKSGLPNDRFSAERPEGSISTLTIQRTEQRDSAMYRCASSSDGNSGNTIYFGEGSWLTVV.

This clone was counted a single time. This chain uses TRBV27 with TRBJ2-5; the D gene is possibly TRBD1 (5 bases). Germline CDR1 and CDR2: MNHEY and SMNVEV (reference sequence). V was shortened by 6 bases and J by 6 bases, with 14 bases between the two germline ends. The CDR3 is 13 residues long. CDR3 loop: CASRAGSEKTQYF. CDR3 DNA: TGTGCCAGCAGAGCAGGGTCCGAGAAGACCCAGTACTTC.

V and J are TRBV15 and TRBJ2-2; the match to TRBD1 covers 7 bases. The CDR3 runs 14 residues. V shed 0 bases and J 6 bases; nucleotides not matched to a gene: 1. Germline-derived CDR1 and CDR2 are LNHNV and YYDKDF (reference sequence). The CDR3 here is CATSRDQGAGELFF. Here the CDR3 DNA reads TGTGCCACCAGCAGAGATCAGGGGGCCGGGGAGCTGTTTTTT.

V usage is TRBV3-1 (or the pseudogene TRBV3-2) and J usage is TRBJ2-1; 10 bases map to TRBD1. The V and J ends lost 5 bases and 6 bases, in that order; junction bases with no gene match: 7. The germline CDR1 and CDR2 sequences are LGHDT and YNNKEL (reference sequence). The CDR3 sequence is 15 residues long. CDR3 DNA sequence: TGTGCCAGCAGCACCAGACAGGGGGCGTTCAATGAGCAGTTCTTC. Translating it yields CASSTRQGAFNEQFF.

V is TRBV12-3 or TRBV12-4 and J is TRBJ1-2, with D perhaps matching TRBD1 (6 bases). The CDR3 sequence is 13 residues long. The V and J ends lost 6 bases and 7 bases respectively, with 15 bases between them. CDR3 sequence reads: CASRPTGWFGYTF. The CDR3 DNA is TGTGCCAGCAGACCTACAGGGTGGTTTGGCTACACCTTC.

This clone was picked up one time. The chain links TRBV5-1 to TRBJ1-2, with TRBD1 matching over 10 bases. The V segment lost 4 bases and the J segment 6 bases; nucleotides outside the gene matches: 3. In germline, CDR1 is SGHRS, CDR2 YFSETQ. The CDR3 consists of 13 residues. The CDR3 sequence: CASSRTGGDGYTF. The DNA of the CDR3 is TGCGCCAGCAGCAGGACAGGGGGTGATGGCTACACCTTC.

The rearrangement links TRBV2 to TRBJ2-7, with 9 bases fitting TRBD2. Germline V gene lookup returns CDR1 SNHLY and CDR2 FYNNEI. V lost 6 bases and J lost 0; bases outside the gene matches: 6. The CDR3 covers 15 residues. The CDR3 DNA follows: TGTGCCAGCAGGGACAGCGGGGGGTTCTCCTACGAGCAGTACGTC. Residues: CASRDSGGFSYEQYV.

The rearrangement joins TRBV5-1 to TRBJ2-7; D is perhaps TRBD1 (5 bases). The CDR3 sequence is 15 residues long. Germline lookup yields CDR1 SGHRS and CDR2 YFSETQ. V was trimmed by 5 bases and J by 3 bases, leaving 18 bases between them. CDR3 in DNA: TGCGCCAGCAGTGCCCTCCGAGACAGAGTCTACGAGCAGTACGTC. Amino acid sequence: CASSALRDRVYEQYV.

This chain connects TRBV4-3 to TRBJ1-1, with D possibly TRBD1 on 6 matching bases. This CDR3 is 14 amino acids long. Germline V gives CDR1 LGHNA, CDR2 YSLEER. The V end lost 1 base, the J end lost 10 bases, and 16 bases lay between the germline ends. CDR3 sequence (DNA): TGCGCCAGCAGCCAAGGTCTATTACAGGGTGGAGCTTTCTTT. Encoded protein: CASSQGLLQGGAFF.

This clone was counted a single time. The gene calls are TRBV5-8 and TRBJ2-1, with TRBD2 identical over 10 bases. CDR1 and CDR2 (germline): SGHTS, YDEGEE. With 4 bases clipped from V and 6 bases from J, the junction kept 1 base outside the gene matches. This CDR3 region has 13 residues. Here the CDR3 DNA reads TGTGCCAGCAGCCGGACTAGCGGCAATGAGCAGTTCTTC. It yields the protein CASSRTSGNEQFF.

V usage is TRBV27 and J usage is TRBJ1-2, with 9 bases lining up with TRBD1. The germline V gene encodes CDR1 MNHEY and CDR2 SMNVEV (reference sequence). The CDR3 runs to 15 residues. With 5 bases clipped from V and 6 bases from J, the junction kept 10 bases outside the gene matches. This chain's CDR3 is CASSPWTGETNGYTF. As DNA, the CDR3 is TGTGCCAGCAGTCCCTGGACAGGGGAAACTAATGGCTACACCTTC.

The chain combines TRBV3-1 (or the pseudogene TRBV3-2) with TRBJ1-6, with 7 bases matching TRBD1. The CDR3 consists of 17 residues. The germline V gene has CDR1 LGHDT and CDR2 YNNKEL (reference sequence). Trimming at V came to 4 bases and at J to 1 base, leaving 7 bases not matched to a gene. In nucleotides, the CDR3 is TGTGCCAGCAGCCGCCGACAGGGTGGGTCCTATAATTCACCCCTCCACTTT. This translates into CASSRRQGGSYNSPLHF.

The J gene is TRBJ1-6, the V gene TRBV11-2; D not certain. With 1 base removed from V and 3 bases from J, the gap between germline ends came to 10 bases. Germline CDR1 SGHAT, CDR2 FQNNGV. The CDR3 covers 16 residues. The CDR3 loop is CASSLVPMRYNSPLHF. The CDR3 region has the DNA TGTGCCAGCAGCTTAGTACCCATGCGCTATAATTCACCCCTCCACTTT.

J is TRBJ2-5 and V is TRBV7-9; 8 bases are shared with TRBD2. Looked up from germline, CDR1 is SEHNR and CDR2 is FQNEAQ (reference sequence). J lost 5 bases, V lost 5 bases, and 10 bases had no gene match. The CDR3 loop spans 15 amino acids. CDR3: CASSAGTRFEETQYF. The CDR3 DNA reads as TGTGCCAGCAGCGCCGGGACTAGGTTTGAGGAGACCCAGTACTTC.

The V call is TRBV6-5, the J call TRBJ1-2; no firm D call. CDR3 size: 14 residues. Deletions cut 5 bases from V and 7 bases from J, with 17 bases between. Germline CDR1 reads MNHEY; CDR2 reads SVGAGI. For the CDR3, the DNA is TGTGCCAGCAGTCGGGATCAAATCACCAGTGGCTACACCTTC. It encodes CASSRDQITSGYTF.